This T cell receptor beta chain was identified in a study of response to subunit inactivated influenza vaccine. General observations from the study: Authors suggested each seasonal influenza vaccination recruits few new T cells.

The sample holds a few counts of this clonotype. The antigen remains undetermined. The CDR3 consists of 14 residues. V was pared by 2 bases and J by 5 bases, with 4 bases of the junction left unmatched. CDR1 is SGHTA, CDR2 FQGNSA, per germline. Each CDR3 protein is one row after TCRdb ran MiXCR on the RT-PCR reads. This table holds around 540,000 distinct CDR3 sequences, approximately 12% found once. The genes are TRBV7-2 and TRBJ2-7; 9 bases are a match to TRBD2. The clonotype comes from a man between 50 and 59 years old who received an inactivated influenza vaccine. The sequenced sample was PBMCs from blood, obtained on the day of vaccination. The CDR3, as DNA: TGTGCCAGCAGCTTAACGGGACTAGCTCACGAGCAGTACTTC. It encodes CASSLTGLAHEQYF.